Listed below are T cell receptor beta chains from one sample, sequenced in a study of blood T cell repertoires in COVID-19. Only in-frame clones appear in the TCRdb table, and some are missing; sequencing was by immunoSEQ multiplex PCR. The sample consists of 300,000 to 350,000 clones, 75% to 95% of them appearing once. The sequenced sample consisted of peripheral blood. The receptors stem from a woman in her thirties with COVID-19, enrolled during active disease. Both conserved end residues are part of each CDR3. D genes are given only for firm matches.

d_gene	j_gene	v_gene	CDR3aa
.	TRBJ2-3	TRBV15	CATSRDNPSTDTQYF
TRBD1	TRBJ2-1	TRBV24-1	CATSGRSRGRNEQFF
.	TRBJ1-6	TRBV18	CASSPPGHTGPDNSPLHF
.	TRBJ1-1	TRBV19	CASSPRRPSGNTEAFF
.	TRBJ2-4	TRBV6-5	CASSYSGDSLKDIQYF
.	TRBJ1-1	TRBV12-3/TRBV12-4	CASRGQTNTEAFF
.	TRBJ2-7	TRBV5-6	CASSPPGWDEQYF
TRBD2	TRBJ2-1	TRBV5-1	CASSLGAGTSSYNEQFF
TRBD1	TRBJ2-6	TRBV5-1	CASSWTGGSAGANVLTF
.	TRBJ1-1	TRBV19	CASRLSRDPTEAFF
TRBD1	TRBJ1-2	TRBV12-5	CASGDRGRRDGYTF
TRBD2	TRBJ2-1	TRBV27	CASSQSVAGDIDEQFF
.	TRBJ1-2	TRBV6-5	CASIDSKTGYGYTF
.	TRBJ2-3	TRBV29-1	CSVVKQGLSTDTQYF
TRBD1	TRBJ1-2	TRBV4-2	CASSPGQGRIYGYTF
TRBD1	TRBJ2-2	TRBV7-2	CASSLVLGTGITGELFF
.	TRBJ1-4	TRBV2	CASSRDRPGEKLFF
.	TRBJ2-3	TRBV7-2	CASSGQTSTDTQYF
TRBD1	TRBJ1-1	TRBV28	CASRGTGRATEAFF
TRBD1	TRBJ1-2	TRBV5-6	CASSLGQGEWYGYTF
.	TRBJ1-1	TRBV7-9	CASSLRQQNTEAFF
TRBD1	TRBJ1-2	TRBV7-3	CASSSYRGSNYGYTF
.	TRBJ1-2	TRBV20-1	CSAGGGGGYTF
.	TRBJ1-2	TRBV6-1	CASSDRQVLIYTF
.	TRBJ1-2	TRBV7-8	CASSLGGRQPYGYTF
TRBD1	TRBJ1-1	TRBV7-2	CASRHDTRDSSAFF
TRBD1	TRBJ2-3	TRBV5-4	CASSNRGPDTQYF
.	TRBJ1-2	TRBV6-5	CASSSSLIASGYTF
TRBD1	TRBJ2-4	TRBV5-8	CASSLGRDRGRTAKNIQYF
.	TRBJ1-5	TRBV3-1/TRBV3-2	CASSRSIANQPQHF
TRBD1	TRBJ1-1	TRBV3-1/TRBV3-2	CASSPTGRDRNTEAFF
TRBD1	TRBJ2-5	TRBV5-1	CASSRSGQGVGETQYF
TRBD1	TRBJ1-5	TRBV30	CAWSPGQGRQPQHF
.	TRBJ2-3	TRBV6-6	CASRPPREATDTQYF
.	TRBJ2-1	TRBV2	CASRLGRRQFF
.	TRBJ1-3	TRBV5-1	CASSPQDGGPGNTIYF
TRBD1	TRBJ1-1	TRBV10-2	CASRMGQPLMNTEAFF
.	TRBJ1-1	TRBV29-1	CSVGRGGTEAFF
TRBD2	TRBJ2-1	TRBV4-2	CASSQLHGLAGDNEQFF
.	TRBJ1-5	TRBV6-1	CASSEWEGSNQPQHF
.	TRBJ1-4	TRBV11-2	CASSSDGRGGEKLFF
.	TRBJ2-7	TRBV20-1	CSVRGGSEQYF
TRBD2	TRBJ2-1	TRBV7-3	CASSSSGNYNEQFF
.	TRBJ2-1	TRBV5-1	CASTIGDPIPNEQFF
.	TRBJ1-5	TRBV12-3/TRBV12-4	CASSWGGNQPQHF
TRBD2	TRBJ2-7	TRBV5-1	CASSLEGGRYEQYF
.	TRBJ1-6	TRBV27	CASSLSLVGSPLHF
.	TRBJ2-7	TRBV5-1	CASRSLQTEYEQYF
TRBD2	TRBJ2-3	TRBV19	CASSVTGTSGTDTQYF
TRBD1	TRBJ2-4	TRBV2	CASSDRAHIQYF
TRBD2	TRBJ2-7	TRBV27	CASSFPYREGLPSSYEQYF
.	TRBJ1-3	TRBV24-1	CATSEAGTGNTIYF
.	TRBJ2-6	TRBV19	CASRTTASGANVLTF
.	TRBJ1-3	TRBV7-9	CASSLDRGNTIYF
.	TRBJ1-4	TRBV5-8	CASSATGIHSRVEEKLFF
TRBD1	TRBJ2-7	TRBV10-2	CATSGTGGHEQYF
TRBD2	TRBJ2-3	TRBV7-3	CASSRAGGLTDTQYF
TRBD1	TRBJ2-3	TRBV5-1	CASSLTGTGGFTDTQYF
.	TRBJ2-6	TRBV28	CASSFQTLYRDPGANVLTF
.	TRBJ2-7	TRBV12-1	CASSCPGLDRHEQYF